This T cell receptor beta chain came from a study of identifying expanded T cells in peripheral blood. Clones were sequenced by immunoSEQ multiplex PCR, and TCRdb holds only the in-frame ones, with some missing. Of about 85,000 clones in the sample, 88% were seen once. The germline V gene has CDR1 SGDLS and CDR2 YYNGEE. The CDR3 runs 12 residues. Trimming took 3 bases from V and 7 from J, leaving 8 bases between them. Points on this clone: Its antigen is unidentified.

No infections or other immune events were documented during collection. Study-level findings and limits: Clone count variance between approximately 2-week samples rose with total template count. Over two and four weeks, about 15 and 19 clones changed, versus more than 1 between replicates.

The sample taken for sequencing was blood. This rearrangement joins TRBV9 to TRBJ2-1; D unclear. This clonotype was sampled from a person between 18 and 75 years old in good health. As DNA, the CDR3 is TGTGCCAGCAGCGCCCAAGGAAATGAGCAGTTCTTC. This gives the protein CASSAQGNEQFF.